These T cell receptor beta chains were read from a single sample in a study of blood T cell repertoires in COVID-19. Sequencing used immunoSEQ multiplex PCR; TCRdb keeps in-frame clones, though not all of them. In the table there are about 110,000 clones, under 85% of which are singletons. Sequencing used peripheral blood. These receptor sequences come from a woman aged 70 to 79 with acute or convalescent COVID-19. CDR3s include the opening cysteine and the closing phenylalanine or tryptophan. Each record gives: V gene, clone size, D gene, J gene, CDR3 DNA, CDR3 protein. The D gene is left open where the match is weak. Clone size is stated in some rows and not others, as once, few, many or a class when expanded.

TRBV18	-	TRBD1	TRBJ1-1	TGTGCCAGCTCACCCGGACAGGGGAACACTGAAGCTTTCTTT	CASSPGQGNTEAFF
TRBV28	-	TRBD1	TRBJ2-1	TGTGCCAGCAGTCGACAGGGACCCTACAATGAGCAGTTCTTC	CASSRQGPYNEQFF
TRBV7-3	-	-	TRBJ2-1	TGTGCCAGCAGCCCGACAGGAAACTCCTACAATGAGCAGTTCTTC	CASSPTGNSYNEQFF
TRBV5-6	-	TRBD2	TRBJ2-1	TGTGCCAGCACCCTCTTGGGTAGCGGGCATGACAATGAGCAGTTCTTC	CASTLLGSGHDNEQFF
TRBV15	-	TRBD2	TRBJ2-1	TGTGCCACCAGCGAAGGCCGGGGACTAGCGGGAGTAGAGCAGTTCTTC	CATSEGRGLAGVEQFF
TRBV5-6	-	TRBD1	TRBJ1-2	TGTGCCAGCAGCTTTGTTGCTGCACAGGGGGGTGGCTACACCTTC	CASSFVAAQGGGYTF
TRBV10-2	-	TRBD2	TRBJ2-7	TGCGCCAGCAGTGACCTAGCGGAAAGCTACGAGCAGTACTTC	CASSDLAESYEQYF
TRBV28	-	TRBD1	TRBJ1-5	TGTGCCAGCAGCCGGACAGGCGGCAATCAGCCCCAGCATTTT	CASSRTGGNQPQHF
TRBV6-5	-	TRBD2	TRBJ2-5	TGTGCCAGCAGTTACCGGGGGGGTGAGACCCAGTACTTC	CASSYRGGETQYF
TRBV7-8	-	TRBD1	TRBJ2-1	TGTGCCAGCAGCTTAGCGCACAGGGGGCATGAGCAGTTCTTC	CASSLAHRGHEQFF
TRBV19	-	-	TRBJ1-1	TGTGCCAGTAGAGTACAGGGCGATTTGGCTGAAGCTTTCTTT	CASRVQGDLAEAFF
TRBV19	-	-	TRBJ1-1	TGTGCCAGTAGCATAAGTCAGGGGCGCACTGAAGCTTTCTTT	CASSISQGRTEAFF
TRBV6-6	-	-	TRBJ2-1	TGTGCCAGCAGCTTTACAGGTGACAATGAGCAGTTCTTC	CASSFTGDNEQFF
TRBV29-1	-	-	TRBJ2-5	TGCAGCGTTGAACGGCAGGGTAACCTCGGGACCCAGTACTTC	CSVERQGNLGTQYF
TRBV5-6	-	-	TRBJ1-2	TGTGCCAGCAGCTTGGCCTTAGGGGAGGGTAACTATGGCTACACCTTC	CASSLALGEGNYGYTF
TRBV2	-	TRBD1	TRBJ1-2	TGTGCCAGCAGTTTCCCGGGACAGGAGTCGTATGGCTACACCTTC	CASSFPGQESYGYTF
TRBV7-9	-	-	TRBJ2-5	TGTGCCAGCAGCTTAACCGACTACCAACTAAAAGAGACCCAGTACTTC	CASSLTDYQLKETQYF
TRBV29-1	few	-	TRBJ2-5	TGCAGCGTTGGGAACAGCCAAGAGACCCAGTACTTC	CSVGNSQETQYF
TRBV7-2	few	-	TRBJ1-5	TGTGCCAGCAGCCGTACTGGGGGCGTTCAGCCCCAGCATTTT	CASSRTGGVQPQHF
TRBV10-1	once	TRBD2	TRBJ2-3	TGCGCCAGCTCGGGAGGGGGAACAGATACGCAGTATTTT	CASSGGGTDTQYF
TRBV30	-	-	TRBJ1-2	TGTGCCTGGAAAAACAACAGCTACTATGGCTACACCTTC	CAWKNNSYYGYTF
TRBV27	-	-	TRBJ2-7	TGTGCCAGCAGGCATAGGGAGTCTAAGTACGAGCAGTACTTC	CASRHRESKYEQYF
TRBV11-2	-	TRBD1	TRBJ1-6	TGTGCCAGCAGCCTCCCGGGACAGACTAATTCACCCCTCCACTTT	CASSLPGQTNSPLHF
TRBV2	-	TRBD1	TRBJ1-1	TGTGCCAGCAGGCCACAGGGGGAAAAGACTGAAGCTTTCTTT	CASRPQGEKTEAFF
TRBV28	-	-	TRBJ1-5	TGTGCCAGCAGTTTATTCCCCGGGGGGCCAAATCAGCCCCAGCATTTT	CASSLFPGGPNQPQHF
TRBV2	once	TRBD2	TRBJ2-7	TGTGCCAGCAGTTATACTAGCGCATCGTCCTACGAGCAGTACTTC	CASSYTSASSYEQYF
TRBV7-2	-	-	TRBJ1-6	TGTGCCAGCACCGTACTTTTGGGGGGTTCCTCACCCCTCCACTTT	CASTVLLGGSSPLHF
TRBV6-2/TRBV6-3	-	TRBD1	TRBJ1-2	TGTGCCAGCAGTTACACCGGGACAGGGCACTATGGCTACACCTTC	CASSYTGTGHYGYTF
TRBV11-2	-	-	TRBJ1-2	TGTGCCAGCAGCCCGCCAGGCGATAACTATGGCTACACCTTC	CASSPPGDNYGYTF
TRBV19	-	-	TRBJ1-2	TGTGCCAGTAGTATAGAGGTCGGAGCGCAACCCTATGGCTACACCTTC	CASSIEVGAQPYGYTF
TRBV7-8	-	-	TRBJ2-1	TGTGCCAGCAGCCTTAGGATTGAGGGTGGCGATGAGCAGTTCTTC	CASSLRIEGGDEQFF